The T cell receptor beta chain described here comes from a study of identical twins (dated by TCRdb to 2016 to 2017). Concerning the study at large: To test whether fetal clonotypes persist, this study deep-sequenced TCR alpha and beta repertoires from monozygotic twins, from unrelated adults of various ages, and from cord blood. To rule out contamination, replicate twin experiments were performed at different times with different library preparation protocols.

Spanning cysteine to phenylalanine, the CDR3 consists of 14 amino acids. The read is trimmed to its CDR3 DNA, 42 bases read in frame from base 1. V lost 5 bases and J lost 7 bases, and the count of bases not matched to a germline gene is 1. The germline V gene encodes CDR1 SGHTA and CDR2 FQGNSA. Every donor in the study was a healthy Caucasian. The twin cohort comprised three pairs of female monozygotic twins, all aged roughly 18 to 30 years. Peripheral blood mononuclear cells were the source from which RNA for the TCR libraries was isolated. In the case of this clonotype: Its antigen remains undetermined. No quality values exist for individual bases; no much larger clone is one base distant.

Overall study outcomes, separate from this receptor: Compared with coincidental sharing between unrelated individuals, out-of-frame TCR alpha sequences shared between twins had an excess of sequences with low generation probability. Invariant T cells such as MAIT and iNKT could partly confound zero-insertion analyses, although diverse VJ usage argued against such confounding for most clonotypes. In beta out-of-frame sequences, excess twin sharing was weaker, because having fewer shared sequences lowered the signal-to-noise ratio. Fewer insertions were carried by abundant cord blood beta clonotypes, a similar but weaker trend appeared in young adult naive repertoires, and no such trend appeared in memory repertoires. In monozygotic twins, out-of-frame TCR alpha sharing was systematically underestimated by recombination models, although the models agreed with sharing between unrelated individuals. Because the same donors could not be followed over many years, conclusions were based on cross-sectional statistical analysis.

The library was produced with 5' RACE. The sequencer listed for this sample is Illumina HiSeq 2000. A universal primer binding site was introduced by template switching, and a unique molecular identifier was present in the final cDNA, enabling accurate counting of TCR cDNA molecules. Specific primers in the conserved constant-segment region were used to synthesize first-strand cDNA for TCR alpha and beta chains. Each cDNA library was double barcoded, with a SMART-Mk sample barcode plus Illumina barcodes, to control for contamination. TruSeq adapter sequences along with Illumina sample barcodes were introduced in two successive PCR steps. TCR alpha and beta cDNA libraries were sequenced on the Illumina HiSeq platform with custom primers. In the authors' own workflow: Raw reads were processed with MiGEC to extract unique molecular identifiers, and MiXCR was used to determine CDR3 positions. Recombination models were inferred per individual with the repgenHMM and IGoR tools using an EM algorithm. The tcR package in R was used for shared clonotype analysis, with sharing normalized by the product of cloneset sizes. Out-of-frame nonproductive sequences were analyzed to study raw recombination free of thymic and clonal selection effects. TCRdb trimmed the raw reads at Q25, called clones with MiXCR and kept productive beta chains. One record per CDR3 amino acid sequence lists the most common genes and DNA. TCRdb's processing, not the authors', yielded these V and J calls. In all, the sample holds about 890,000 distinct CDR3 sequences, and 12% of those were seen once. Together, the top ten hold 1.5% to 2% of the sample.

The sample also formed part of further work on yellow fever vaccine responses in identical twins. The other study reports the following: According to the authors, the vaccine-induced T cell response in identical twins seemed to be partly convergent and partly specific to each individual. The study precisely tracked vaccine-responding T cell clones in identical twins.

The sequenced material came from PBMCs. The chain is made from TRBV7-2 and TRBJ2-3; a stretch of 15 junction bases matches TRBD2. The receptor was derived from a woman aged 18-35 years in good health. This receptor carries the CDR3 CASSGTSGGYTQYF. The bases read TGTGCCAGCAGCGGGACTAGCGGGGGGTATACGCAGTATTTT.